The present entry profiles one T cell receptor beta chain with its context. Only in-frame clones appear in the TCRdb table, and some are missing; sequencing was by immunoSEQ multiplex PCR. The profile shows about 130,000 clones, approximately 88% of them singletons. The data stem from a study of T cell responses to AZD1222 COVID-19 vaccine. The germline V gene has CDR1 ENHRY and CDR2 SYGVKD. The CDR3 totals 14 residues. V was clipped by 10 bases and J by 6 bases; unmatched bases: 11. The receptor was derived from an adult in good health. The chain has TRBV10-3 and TRBJ2-1; 8 bases match TRBD2. Material: peripheral blood, obtained on day 0 of AZD1222 vaccination. CDR3 residues: CATQDGTSTNEQFF. In DNA form, the CDR3 reads TGTGCCACCCAGGACGGGACTAGTACCAATGAGCAGTTCTTC.